This TCR beta chain derives from a study of blood T cell repertoires in COVID-19. Notes on this clone: Other DNA sequences in the sample encode the same CDR3.

Authors' methods: Estimates of nucleated cell counts were drawn from the amplification of reference gene primers. TCRdb's copy holds only in-frame clones and misses some; the assay was immunoSEQ multiplex PCR. V, J and clone size reflect that table, while D and trimming were determined from the DNA. The table records approximately 280,000 clones, around 88% of them present only once. Input material: peripheral blood. The receptor was derived from a middle-aged man with acute or convalescent COVID-19.

CDR3 sequence (DNA): TGTGCCAGCCGAGACACCCCTAACTATGGCTACACCTTC. Translated, it gives CASRDTPNYGYTF. The V and J genes are TRBV2 and TRBJ1-2; D is uncertain. CDR3 length: 13 residues. From germline, CDR1 is SNHLY and CDR2 FYNNEI. Trimming left V 8 bases short and J 0 bases short, with 10 bases between.